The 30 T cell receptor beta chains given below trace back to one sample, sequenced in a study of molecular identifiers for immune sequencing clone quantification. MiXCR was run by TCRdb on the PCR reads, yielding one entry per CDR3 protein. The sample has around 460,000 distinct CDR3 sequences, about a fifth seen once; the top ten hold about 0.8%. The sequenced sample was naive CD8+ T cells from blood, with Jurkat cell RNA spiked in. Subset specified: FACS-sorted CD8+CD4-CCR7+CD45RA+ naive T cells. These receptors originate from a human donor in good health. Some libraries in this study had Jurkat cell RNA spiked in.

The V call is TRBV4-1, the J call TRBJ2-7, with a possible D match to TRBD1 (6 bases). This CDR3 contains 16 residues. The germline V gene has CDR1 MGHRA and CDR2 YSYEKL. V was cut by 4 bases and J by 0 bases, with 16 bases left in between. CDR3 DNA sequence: TGCGCCAGCAGCCTAATCGGGACACCGAGCTCCTACGAGCAGTACTTC. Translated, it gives CASSLIGTPSSYEQYF.

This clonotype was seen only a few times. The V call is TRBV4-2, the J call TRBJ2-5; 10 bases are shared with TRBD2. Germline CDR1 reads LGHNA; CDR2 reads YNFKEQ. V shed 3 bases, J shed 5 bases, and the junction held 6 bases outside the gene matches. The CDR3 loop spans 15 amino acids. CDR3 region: CASSHSGGAMETQYF. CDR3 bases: TGTGCCAGCAGCCACAGCGGGGGGGCCATGGAGACCCAGTACTTC.

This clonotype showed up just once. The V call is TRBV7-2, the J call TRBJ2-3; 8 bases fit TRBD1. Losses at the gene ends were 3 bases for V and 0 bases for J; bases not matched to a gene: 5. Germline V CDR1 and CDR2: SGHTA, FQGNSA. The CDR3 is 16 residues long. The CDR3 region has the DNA TGTGCCAGCAGCTTTTTACAGGGGGTGAGCACAGATACGCAGTATTTT. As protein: CASSFLQGVSTDTQYF. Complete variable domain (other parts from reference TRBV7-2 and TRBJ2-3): GAGVSQSPSNKVTEKGKDVELRCDPISGHTALYWYRQSLGQGLEFLIYFQGNSAPDKSGLPSDRFSAERTGGSVSTLTIQRTQQEDSAVYLCASSFLQGVSTDTQYFGPGTRLTVL.

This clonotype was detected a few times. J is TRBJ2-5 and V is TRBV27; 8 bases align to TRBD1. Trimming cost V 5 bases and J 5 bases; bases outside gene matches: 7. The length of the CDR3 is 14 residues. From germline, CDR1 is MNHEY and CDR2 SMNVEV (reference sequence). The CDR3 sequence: CASSLRQGWETQYF. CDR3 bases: TGTGCCAGCAGTCTCCGACAGGGGTGGGAGACCCAGTACTTC.

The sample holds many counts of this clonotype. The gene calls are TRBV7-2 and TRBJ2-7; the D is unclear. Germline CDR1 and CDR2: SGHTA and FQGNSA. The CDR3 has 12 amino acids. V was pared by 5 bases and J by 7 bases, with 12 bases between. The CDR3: CASSPTGREQYF. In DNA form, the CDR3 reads TGTGCCAGCAGCCCAACCGGAAGGGAGCAGTACTTC.

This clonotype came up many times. As DNA, the CDR3 is TGTGCCAGCAGCTCATTCCCGACAGCAACTAATGAAAAACTGTTTTTT. Translated, it gives CASSSFPTATNEKLFF. The gene calls are TRBV7-2 and TRBJ1-4, with D perhaps matching TRBD1 (5 bases). Between the trimmed V and J ends, which lost 4 bases and 0 bases, there was a span of 12 bases. The CDR3 runs 16 residues. Germline values: CDR1 SGHTA, CDR2 FQGNSA.

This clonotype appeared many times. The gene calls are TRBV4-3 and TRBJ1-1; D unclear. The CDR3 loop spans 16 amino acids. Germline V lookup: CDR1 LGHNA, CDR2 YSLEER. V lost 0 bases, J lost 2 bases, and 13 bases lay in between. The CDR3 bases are TGCGCCAGCAGCCAAGACCCATACAGTGTAAACACTGAAGCTTTCTTT. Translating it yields CASSQDPYSVNTEAFF.

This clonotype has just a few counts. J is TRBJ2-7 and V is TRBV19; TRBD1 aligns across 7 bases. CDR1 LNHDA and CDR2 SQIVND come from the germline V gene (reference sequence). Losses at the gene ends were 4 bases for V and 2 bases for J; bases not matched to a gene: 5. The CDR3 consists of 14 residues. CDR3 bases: TGTGCCAGTAGTACCACCGGGACAGCCTACGAGCAGTACTTC. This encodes CASSTTGTAYEQYF. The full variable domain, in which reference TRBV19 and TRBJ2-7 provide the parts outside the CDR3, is DGGITQSPKYLFRKEGQNVTLSCEQNLNHDAMYWYRQDPGQGLRLIYYSQIVNDFQKGDIAEGYSVSREKKESFPLTVTSAQKNPTAFYLCASSTTGTAYEQYFGPGTRLTVT.

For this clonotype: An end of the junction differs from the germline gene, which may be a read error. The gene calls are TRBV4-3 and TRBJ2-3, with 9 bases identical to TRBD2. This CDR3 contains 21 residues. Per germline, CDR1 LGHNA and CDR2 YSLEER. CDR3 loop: CASSQDFFSSGGTKSTDTRYF. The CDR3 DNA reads TGCGCCAGCAGCCAAGATTTTTTTTCAAGCGGGGGGACCAAATCAACAGATACGCGGTATTTT.

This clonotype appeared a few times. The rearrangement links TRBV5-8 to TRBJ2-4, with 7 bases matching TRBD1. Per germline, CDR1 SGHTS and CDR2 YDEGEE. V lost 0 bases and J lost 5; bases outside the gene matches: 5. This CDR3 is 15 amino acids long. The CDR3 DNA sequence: TGTGCCAGCAGCTTGGGACAGGGATGGGAAAACATTCAGTACTTC. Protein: CASSLGQGWENIQYF.

CDR3 amino acids: CTSSPYRAEAFF. CDR3 nucleotide sequence: TGTACCAGCAGCCCTTATCGGGCAGAAGCTTTCTTT. V and J are TRBV7-2 and TRBJ1-1; D ambiguous. Trimming took off 5 bases at V and 8 bases at J, with 12 bases between the two ends. The germline CDR1 and CDR2 sequences are SGHTA and FQGNSA. The CDR3 loop spans 12 amino acids.

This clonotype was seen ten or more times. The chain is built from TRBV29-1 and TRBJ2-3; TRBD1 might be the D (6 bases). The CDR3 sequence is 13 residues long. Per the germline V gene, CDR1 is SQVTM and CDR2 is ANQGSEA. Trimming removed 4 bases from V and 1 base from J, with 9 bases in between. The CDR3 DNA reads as TGCAGCGTTGTAGGGGGAGGCACAGATACGCAGTATTTT. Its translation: CSVVGGGTDTQYF.

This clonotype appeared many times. The CDR3 DNA is TGTGCCAGTACCAAGGCTGGAACTGAAGCTTTCTTT. Translation gives CASTKAGTEAFF. V and J are TRBV7-9 and TRBJ1-1; D remains ambiguous. CDR3 length: 12 amino acids. V was clipped by 9 bases and J by 5 bases, with 13 bases between them. From germline, CDR1 is SEHNR and CDR2 FQNEAQ (reference sequence).

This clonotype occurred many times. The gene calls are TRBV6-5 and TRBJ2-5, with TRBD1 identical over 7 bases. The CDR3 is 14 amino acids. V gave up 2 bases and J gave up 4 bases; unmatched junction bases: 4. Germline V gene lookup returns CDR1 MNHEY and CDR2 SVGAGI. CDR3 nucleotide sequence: TGTGCCAGCAGTTACGACAGGGCGGCAGAGACCCAGTACTTC. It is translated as CASSYDRAAETQYF.

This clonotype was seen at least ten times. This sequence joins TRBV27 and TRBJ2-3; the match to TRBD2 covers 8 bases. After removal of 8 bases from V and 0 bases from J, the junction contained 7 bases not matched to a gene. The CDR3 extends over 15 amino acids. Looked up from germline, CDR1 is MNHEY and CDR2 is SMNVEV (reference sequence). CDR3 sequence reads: CASLSGDASTDTQYF. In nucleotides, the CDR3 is TGTGCCAGCCTTAGCGGGGACGCTAGCACAGATACGCAGTATTTT.

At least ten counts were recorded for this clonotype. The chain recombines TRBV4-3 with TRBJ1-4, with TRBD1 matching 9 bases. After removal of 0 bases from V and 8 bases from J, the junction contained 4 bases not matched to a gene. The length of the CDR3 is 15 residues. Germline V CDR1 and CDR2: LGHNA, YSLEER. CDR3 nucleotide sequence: TGCGCCAGCAGCCAAGACAGGGACAGGGTAGAAAAACTGTTTTTT. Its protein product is CASSQDRDRVEKLFF.

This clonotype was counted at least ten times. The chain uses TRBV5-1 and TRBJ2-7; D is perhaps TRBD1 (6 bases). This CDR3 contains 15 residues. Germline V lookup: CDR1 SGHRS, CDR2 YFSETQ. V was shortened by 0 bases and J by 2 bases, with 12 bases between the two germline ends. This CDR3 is CASSLAREGAYEQYF. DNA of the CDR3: TGCGCCAGCAGCTTGGCCCGCGAGGGGGCCTACGAGCAGTACTTC.

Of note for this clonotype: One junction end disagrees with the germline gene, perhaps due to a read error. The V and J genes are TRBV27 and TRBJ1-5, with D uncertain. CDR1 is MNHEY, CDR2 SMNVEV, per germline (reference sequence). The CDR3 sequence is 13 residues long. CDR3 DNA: TGTGCCAGCAGTTTGTTGGGGAATCAGCCCCAGCGTTTT. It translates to CASSLLGNQPQRF.

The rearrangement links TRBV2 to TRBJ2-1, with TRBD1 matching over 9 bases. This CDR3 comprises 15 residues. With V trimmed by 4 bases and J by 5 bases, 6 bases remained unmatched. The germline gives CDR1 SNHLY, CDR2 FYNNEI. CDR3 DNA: TGTGCCAGCAGTGGAGAGACAGGGGGGCACAATGAGCAGTTCTTC. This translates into CASSGETGGHNEQFF.

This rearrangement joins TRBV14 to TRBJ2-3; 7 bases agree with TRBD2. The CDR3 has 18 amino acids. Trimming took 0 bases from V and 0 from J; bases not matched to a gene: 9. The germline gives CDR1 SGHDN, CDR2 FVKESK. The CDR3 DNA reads TGTGCCAGCAGCCAAGATCCGCCAAGCGGGACCAGCACAGATACGCAGTATTTT. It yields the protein CASSQDPPSGTSTDTQYF.

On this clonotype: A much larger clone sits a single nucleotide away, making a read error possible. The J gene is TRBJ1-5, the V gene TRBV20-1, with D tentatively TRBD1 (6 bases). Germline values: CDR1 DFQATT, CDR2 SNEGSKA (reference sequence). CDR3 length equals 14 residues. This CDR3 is CSASQGYSSQPQHF. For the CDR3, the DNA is TGCAGTGCTAGCCAGGGGTATAGCAGTCAGCCCCAGCATTTT.

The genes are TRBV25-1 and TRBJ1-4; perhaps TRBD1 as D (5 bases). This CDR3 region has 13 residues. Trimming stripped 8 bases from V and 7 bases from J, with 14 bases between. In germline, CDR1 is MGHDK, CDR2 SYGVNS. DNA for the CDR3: TGTGCCAGCGCAGTTGGTCAGGGTGAAAAACTGTTTTTT. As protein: CASAVGQGEKLFF.

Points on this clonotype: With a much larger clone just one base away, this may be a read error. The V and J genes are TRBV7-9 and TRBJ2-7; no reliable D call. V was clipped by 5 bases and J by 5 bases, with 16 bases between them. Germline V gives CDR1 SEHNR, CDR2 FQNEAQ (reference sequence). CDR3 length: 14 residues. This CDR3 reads CASSPKNRRDEQYF. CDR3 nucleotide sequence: TGTGCCAGCAGCCCCAAAAATCGACGGGACGAGCAGTACTTC.

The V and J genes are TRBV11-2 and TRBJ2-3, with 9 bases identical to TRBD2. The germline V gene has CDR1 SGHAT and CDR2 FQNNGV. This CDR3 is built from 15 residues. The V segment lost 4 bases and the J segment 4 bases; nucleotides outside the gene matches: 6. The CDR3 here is CASSSWGLASDTQYF. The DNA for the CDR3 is TGTGCCAGCAGCTCATGGGGACTAGCATCAGATACGCAGTATTTT.

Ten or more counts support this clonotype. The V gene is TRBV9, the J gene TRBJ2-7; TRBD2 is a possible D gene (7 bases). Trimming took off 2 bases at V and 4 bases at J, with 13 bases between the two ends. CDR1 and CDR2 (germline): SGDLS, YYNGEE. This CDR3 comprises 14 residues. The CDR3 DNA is TGTGCCAGCAGCGTCGGGGCGGGGGCTTACGAGCAGTACTTC. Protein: CASSVGAGAYEQYF.

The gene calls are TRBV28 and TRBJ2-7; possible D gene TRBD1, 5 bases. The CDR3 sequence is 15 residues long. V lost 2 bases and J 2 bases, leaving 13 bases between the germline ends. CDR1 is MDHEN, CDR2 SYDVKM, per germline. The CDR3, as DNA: TGTGCCAGCAGTTTAAGGGGCCCATTGACCTACGAGCAGTACTTC. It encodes CASSLRGPLTYEQYF.

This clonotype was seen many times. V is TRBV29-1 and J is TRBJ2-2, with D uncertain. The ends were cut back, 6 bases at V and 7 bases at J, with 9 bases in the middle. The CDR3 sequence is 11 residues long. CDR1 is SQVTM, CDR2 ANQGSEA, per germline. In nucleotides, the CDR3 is TGCAGCGTCGAAATGAGCGGGGAGCTGTTTTTT. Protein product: CSVEMSGELFF.

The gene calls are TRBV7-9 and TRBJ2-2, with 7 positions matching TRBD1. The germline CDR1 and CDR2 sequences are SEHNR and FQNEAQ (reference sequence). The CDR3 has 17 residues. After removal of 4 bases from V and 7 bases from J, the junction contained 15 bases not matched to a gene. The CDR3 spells CASSSPGDRVSGGELFF. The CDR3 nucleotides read TGTGCCAGCAGCTCCCCAGGCGACAGGGTCAGCGGCGGGGAGCTGTTTTTT.

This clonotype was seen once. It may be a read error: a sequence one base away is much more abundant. The CDR3 sequence is CASSPSGAAHEQYF. CDR3 nucleotides: TGTGCCAGCAGCCCGTCAGGGGCAGCCCACGAGCAGTACTTC. The rearrangement links TRBV7-6 to TRBJ2-7, with D tentatively TRBD1 (6 bases). The germline gives CDR1 SGHVS, CDR2 FNYEAQ. The CDR3 has 14 residues. V shed 5 bases and J shed 5 bases, with 16 bases lying between them.

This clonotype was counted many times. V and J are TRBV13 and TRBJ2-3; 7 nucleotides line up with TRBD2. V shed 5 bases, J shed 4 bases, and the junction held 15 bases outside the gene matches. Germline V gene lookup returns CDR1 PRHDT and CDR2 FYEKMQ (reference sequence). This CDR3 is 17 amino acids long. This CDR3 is CASSRGLAVDMPDTQYF. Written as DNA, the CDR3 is TGTGCCAGCAGCCGAGGGCTAGCGGTCGATATGCCAGATACGCAGTATTTT.